This TCR beta chain was identified in a study of blood T cells in healthy people across ages. A J-beta primer mix and a sample-barcoded 5' primer were used in a second PCR of about 7 to 12 cycles. TCRdb re-called the 5' RACE reads with MiXCR, one entry per CDR3 protein. This sample carries fewer than 600,000 distinct CDR3 sequences, around a quarter of them seen once, and the ten largest clones take under 4.5%. CDR1 and CDR2 from the germline V gene are SGDLS and YYNGEE. This CDR3 is built from 14 residues. Trimming took 4 bases from V and 7 from J; bases not matched to a gene: 9. This clonotype was seen more than once but under ten times. This sample was also put to use in a study of T cells of mothers and their children.

The V gene is TRBV9, the J gene TRBJ2-7, with TRBD1 matching over 9 bases. The sequencing input was blood. The sequence was obtained from a boy under 10 years old in good health. The CDR3 here is CASSPGQGEGEQYF. The CDR3 DNA sequence: TGTGCCAGCAGCCCGGGACAGGGTGAGGGAGAGCAGTACTTC.